The 22 T cell receptor beta chains below all came from one sample that was sequenced in a study of blood T cell repertoires in COVID-19. The method was immunoSEQ multiplex PCR; TCRdb's version includes in-frame clones alone and lacks a portion of them. The data show 150,000 to 200,000 clones, about 82% seen once. Sequenced: peripheral blood. Receptor source: a woman of 80 years or more with COVID-19, enrolled during active disease.

This chain connects TRBV5-1 to TRBJ2-5; possibly TRBD1 for D (5 bases). The germline CDR1 and CDR2 sequences are SGHRS and YFSETQ. The V and J ends lost 4 bases and 5 bases respectively, with 18 bases between them. The CDR3 covers 15 residues. The CDR3 DNA sequence: TGCGCCAGCAGCAAAACAGGAGATGTCGGGGAGACCCAGTACTTC. Amino acid sequence: CASSKTGDVGETQYF.

This rearrangement joins TRBV10-3 to TRBJ1-2; 9 nucleotides match TRBD1. This CDR3 spans 13 amino acids. The junction had 6 bases not matched to a gene; V was cut back by 10 bases and J by 3 bases. Germline CDR1 ENHRY, CDR2 SYGVKD. The CDR3 DNA reads TGTGCCACACAGGGGGCCGTTGACTATGGCTACACCTTC. It translates to CATQGAVDYGYTF.

The V and J genes are TRBV9 and TRBJ2-1; 7 bases match TRBD1. CDR1 is SGDLS, CDR2 YYNGEE, per germline. Trimming took 3 bases from V and 8 from J; bases not matched to a gene: 5. This CDR3 has 13 amino acids. CDR3 sequence (DNA): TGTGCCAGCAGCGCCACTCAGGGGGATGAGCAGTTCTTC. Protein: CASSATQGDEQFF.

The chain joins TRBV5-1 to TRBJ1-1, with D possibly TRBD1 on 6 matching bases. V gave up 6 bases and J gave up 2 bases, with 11 bases separating them. In germline, CDR1 is SGHRS, CDR2 YFSETQ. The CDR3 runs to 13 residues. The CDR3 reads CASTGTPNTEAFF. Here the CDR3 DNA reads TGCGCCAGCACCGGGACACCCAACACTGAAGCTTTCTTT.

This chain links TRBV10-1 with TRBJ1-1, with D maybe TRBD1 (6 bases). Germline CDR1 is WNHNN and CDR2 is SYGVQD (reference sequence). CDR3 length equals 13 residues. V shed 6 bases and J shed 2 bases, with 10 bases lying between them. The CDR3 loop reads CASSATGNTEAFF. The CDR3 nucleotides are TGCGCCAGCAGCGCGACAGGAAACACTGAAGCTTTCTTT.

The rearrangement links TRBV5-4 to TRBJ1-2; the match to TRBD1 covers 11 bases. The CDR3 consists of 15 residues. Germline trimming cut 3 bases from V and 7 bases from J; bases unmatched to any gene: 8. In germline, CDR1 is SGHNT, CDR2 YYREEE (reference sequence). CDR3 protein: CASSSGQGGRVGYTF. The CDR3 DNA reads as TGTGCCAGCAGCTCGGGACAGGGGGGTCGAGTTGGCTACACCTTC.

V and J are TRBV4-1 and TRBJ2-2; no reliable D call. This CDR3 has 11 amino acids. Trimming removed 9 bases at V and 1 base at J, with 3 bases between. Germline lookup yields CDR1 MGHRA and CDR2 YSYEKL. The CDR3: CASRNTGELFF. The CDR3 coding sequence is TGCGCCAGTCGGAACACCGGGGAGCTGTTTTTT.

The rearrangement joins TRBV19 to TRBJ1-5; no definite D call. Trimming stripped 8 bases from V and 2 bases from J, with 16 bases between. The CDR3 sequence is 15 residues long. Germline-derived CDR1 and CDR2 are LNHDA and SQIVND (reference sequence). CDR3 sequence: CASGSHLGGNQPQHF. The CDR3 nucleotides read TGTGCCAGTGGAAGCCACCTCGGGGGCAATCAGCCCCAGCATTTT.

This clone was seen a handful of times. CDR3 nucleotides: TGTGCCAGCACCGGAGGCCCCCTGGCGAGCGCCTTCTCCTACGAGCAGTACTTC. It encodes CASTGGPLASAFSYEQYF. The chain uses TRBV13 and TRBJ2-7; possibly TRBD2 for D (5 bases). This CDR3 spans 18 amino acids. Per germline, CDR1 PRHDT and CDR2 FYEKMQ (reference sequence). Trimming removed 7 bases at V and 0 bases at J, with 25 bases between.

The V and J genes are TRBV7-9 and TRBJ1-2, with 8 bases that match TRBD1. The CDR3 covers 14 residues. Unmatched junction bases numbered 4, after V lost 5 bases and J lost 2 bases. From germline, CDR1 is SEHNR and CDR2 FQNEAQ (reference sequence). The CDR3 sequence: CASSPRTGNYGYTF. The CDR3 nucleotides are TGTGCCAGCAGCCCACGGACAGGGAACTATGGCTACACCTTC.

The gene calls are TRBV6-5 and TRBJ1-1; weak D call: TRBD1 (6 bases). V lost 0 bases to trimming and J lost 5 bases, with 13 bases between them. The CDR3 consists of 15 residues. The germline V gene encodes CDR1 MNHEY and CDR2 SVGAGI. In DNA form, the CDR3 reads TGTGCCAGCAGTTACTCACAGGGCCTGGGGACTGAAGCTTTCTTT. This codes for CASSYSQGLGTEAFF.

The chain has TRBV6-6 and TRBJ1-1; D is possibly TRBD1 (6 bases). The germline V gene has CDR1 MNHNY and CDR2 SVGAGI (reference sequence). The length of the CDR3 is 13 residues. V gave up 2 bases and J gave up 6 bases, with 10 bases separating them. The CDR3 sequence is CASSYGGASEAFF. The CDR3 DNA follows: TGTGCCAGCAGTTACGGGGGGGCGTCTGAAGCTTTCTTT.

The V and J genes are TRBV21-1 and TRBJ1-2; the tabulated D call, TRBD1, remains unverified against the DNA. TRBV21-1 is listed as a pseudogene. The CDR3 is 15 residues long. CDR3: CASSSRQGDDYGYTF. The CDR3, as DNA: TGTGCCAGCAGCTCCCGACAGGGGGATGACTATGGCTACACCTTC.

The chain employs TRBV11-2 and TRBJ2-3, with D possibly being TRBD2 (5 bases). Germline loops: CDR1 SGHAT, CDR2 FQNNGV. The CDR3 covers 15 residues. The V gene lost 8 bases and the J gene lost 2 bases, with 17 bases spanning the gap. The CDR3 spells CASLEGSPNTDTQYF. CDR3 nucleotides: TGTGCCAGCCTGGAAGGGAGCCCAAACACAGATACGCAGTATTTT.

The chain employs TRBV2 and TRBJ2-7; D may be TRBD1 (6 bases). The CDR3 has 14 amino acids. The germline V gene encodes CDR1 SNHLY and CDR2 FYNNEI. V was trimmed by 7 bases and J by 13 bases, leaving 26 bases between them. This chain's CDR3 is CASTEQGRPNWGYF. DNA of the CDR3: TGTGCCAGCACCGAACAGGGCAGACCCAATTGGGGATACTTC.

The rearrangement uses TRBV12-3 or TRBV12-4 and TRBJ1-5; maybe TRBD1 (5 bases). V dropped 7 bases and J dropped 5 bases, with 9 bases sitting between them. The length of the CDR3 is 12 residues. The CDR3 here is CASTRGDQPQHF. In DNA, the CDR3 is TGTGCCAGCACCCGGGGGGATCAGCCCCAGCATTTT.

The DNA of the CDR3 is TGTGCCAGCAGCCAAGAAGGGAGAAACACCGGGGAGCTGTTTTTT. The encoded protein is CASSQEGRNTGELFF. V and J are TRBV3-1 (or the pseudogene TRBV3-2) and TRBJ2-2, with TRBD2 as a possible D gene (5 bases). The CDR3 is 15 residues long. Per the germline V gene, CDR1 is LGHDT and CDR2 is YNNKEL (reference sequence). V dropped 0 bases and J dropped 2 bases, with 7 bases sitting between them.

The rearrangement joins TRBV21-1 to TRBJ2-3; the D call in the table, TRBD2, was not verified against the DNA. TRBV21-1 is given as a pseudogene. The CDR3 contains 13 residues. CDR3 residues: CARGTDSTDTQYF. For the CDR3, the DNA is TGTGCCAGGGGGACTGACAGCACAGATACGCAGTATTTT.

This clone came up a few times. This chain links TRBV25-1 with TRBJ1-5; TRBD1 agrees at 7 bases. J was trimmed by 9 bases and V by 6 bases; bases with no gene match: 11. Germline lookup yields CDR1 MGHDK and CDR2 SYGVNS. The CDR3 length is 14 residues. The CDR3 DNA is TGTGCCAGCAGCGTGACAGGGACGGTTTGGCCCCAGCATTTT. Its translation is CASSVTGTVWPQHF.

The V gene is TRBV11-3, the J gene TRBJ2-1, with D tentatively TRBD2 (6 bases). Germline lookup yields CDR1 SGHNT and CDR2 YENEEA. V dropped 3 bases and J dropped 12 bases, with 9 bases sitting between them. The CDR3 runs 11 residues. CDR3 DNA: TGTGCCAGCAGCTTCCGACTAGGGCAGTTCTTC. Protein: CASSFRLGQFF.

The rearrangement uses TRBV3-1 (or the pseudogene TRBV3-2) and TRBJ1-1; a weak D match, TRBD1 (5 bases). Germline CDR1 is LGHDT and CDR2 is YNNKEL (reference sequence). Between the trimmed V and J ends, which lost 2 bases and 9 bases, there was a span of 16 bases. This CDR3 is 14 amino acids long. The CDR3 here is CASSQTLGGPQAFF. Written as DNA, the CDR3 is TGTGCCAGCAGCCAAACACTCGGGGGACCCCAAGCTTTCTTT.

V gene TRBV5-1 combines with J gene TRBJ1-2; D gene uncertain. V lost 0 bases, J lost 6 bases, and 12 bases lay in between. Germline V lookup: CDR1 SGHRS, CDR2 YFSETQ. There are 14 residues in the CDR3. The DNA for the CDR3 is TGCGCCAGCAGCTTGGGTGGGCAGATTAATGGCTACACCTTC. It codes for CASSLGGQINGYTF.